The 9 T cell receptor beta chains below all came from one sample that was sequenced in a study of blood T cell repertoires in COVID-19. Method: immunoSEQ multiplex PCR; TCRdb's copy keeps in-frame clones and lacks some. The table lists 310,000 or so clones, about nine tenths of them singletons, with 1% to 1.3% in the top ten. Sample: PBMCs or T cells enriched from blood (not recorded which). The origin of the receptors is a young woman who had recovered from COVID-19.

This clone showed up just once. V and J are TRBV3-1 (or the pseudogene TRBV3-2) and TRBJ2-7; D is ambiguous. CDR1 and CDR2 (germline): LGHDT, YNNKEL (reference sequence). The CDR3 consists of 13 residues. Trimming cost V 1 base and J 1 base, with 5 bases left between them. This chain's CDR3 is CASSQAGSYEQYF. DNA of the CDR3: TGTGCCAGCAGCCAAGCGGGTTCCTACGAGCAGTACTTC.

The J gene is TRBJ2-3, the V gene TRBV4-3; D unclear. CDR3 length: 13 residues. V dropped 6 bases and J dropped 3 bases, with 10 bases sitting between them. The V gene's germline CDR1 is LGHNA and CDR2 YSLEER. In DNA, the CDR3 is TGCGCCAGCAGATTCGACTTAACAGATACGCAGTATTTT. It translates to CASRFDLTDTQYF.

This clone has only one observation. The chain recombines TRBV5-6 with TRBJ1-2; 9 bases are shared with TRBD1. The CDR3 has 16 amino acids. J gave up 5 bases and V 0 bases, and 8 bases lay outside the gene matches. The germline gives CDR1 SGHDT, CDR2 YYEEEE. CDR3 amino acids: CASSLVGGDREYGYTF. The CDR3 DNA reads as TGTGCCAGCAGCTTGGTTGGAGGGGACAGGGAATATGGCTACACCTTC.

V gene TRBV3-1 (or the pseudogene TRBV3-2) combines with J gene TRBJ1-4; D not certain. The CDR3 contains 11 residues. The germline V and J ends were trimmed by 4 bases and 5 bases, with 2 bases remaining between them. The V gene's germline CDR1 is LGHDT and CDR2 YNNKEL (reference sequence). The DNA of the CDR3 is TGTGCCAGCAGCCTAAATGAAAAACTGTTTTTT. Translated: CASSLNEKLFF.

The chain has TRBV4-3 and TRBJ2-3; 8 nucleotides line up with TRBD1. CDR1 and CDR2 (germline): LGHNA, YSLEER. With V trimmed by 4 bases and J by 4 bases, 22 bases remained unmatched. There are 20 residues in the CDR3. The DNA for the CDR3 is TGCGCCAGCAGCCCCGAAGACTTAGGACAGGGCGGGTGGGCCGCAGATACGCAGTATTTT. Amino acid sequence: CASSPEDLGQGGWAADTQYF.

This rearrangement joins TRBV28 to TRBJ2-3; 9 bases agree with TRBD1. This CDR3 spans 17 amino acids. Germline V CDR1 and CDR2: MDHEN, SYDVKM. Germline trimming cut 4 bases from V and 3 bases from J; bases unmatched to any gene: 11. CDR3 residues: CASSSFGGQGVTDTQYF. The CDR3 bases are TGTGCCAGCAGTTCCTTTGGGGGACAGGGAGTAACAGATACGCAGTATTTT.

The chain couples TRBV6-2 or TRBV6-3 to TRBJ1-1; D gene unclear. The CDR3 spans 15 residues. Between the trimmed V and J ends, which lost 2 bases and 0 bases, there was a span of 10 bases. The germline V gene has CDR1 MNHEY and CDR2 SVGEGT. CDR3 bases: TGTGCCAGCAGTTACGCAGGTGCCATGAACACTGAAGCTTTCTTT. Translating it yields CASSYAGAMNTEAFF.

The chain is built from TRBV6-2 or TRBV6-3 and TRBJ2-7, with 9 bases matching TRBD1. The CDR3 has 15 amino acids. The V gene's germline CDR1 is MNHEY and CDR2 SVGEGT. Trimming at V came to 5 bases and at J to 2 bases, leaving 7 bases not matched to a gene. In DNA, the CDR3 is TGTGCCAGCAGTCCGTCCGGGACAGGGACCTACGAGCAGTACTTC. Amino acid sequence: CASSPSGTGTYEQYF.

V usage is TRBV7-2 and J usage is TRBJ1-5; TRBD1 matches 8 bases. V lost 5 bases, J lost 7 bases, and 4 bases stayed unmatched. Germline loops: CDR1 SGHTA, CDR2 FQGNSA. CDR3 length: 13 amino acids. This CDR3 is CASSRSGGQPQHF. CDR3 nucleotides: TGTGCCAGCAGCCGTTCAGGGGGCCAGCCCCAGCATTTT.